The present entry profiles one T cell receptor beta chain with its context. Its specificity is unknown. TCRdb's table, derived via immunoSEQ multiplex PCR, lists solely in-frame clones and lacks some. The data show some 350,000 clones, roughly two thirds seen once. These data come from a study of cytotoxic CD8 clonotypes in ibrutinib-treated CLL. Trimming removed 4 bases from V and 3 bases from J, with 10 bases in between. This CDR3 spans 14 amino acids. Germline-derived CDR1 and CDR2 are KGHSH and LQKENI. Findings of the study overall: Clonality rose at ibrutinib response and fell back toward baseline at progression. There were differences in sampling times between sustained-remission and progressing patients.

This sequence was found in a human donor with chronic lymphocytic leukemia. Sequences were derived from PBMCs, sampled after 36 months of ibrutinib treatment. V usage is TRBV18 and J usage is TRBJ2-1, with D unresolved. CDR3: CASSLRIDYNEQFF. CDR3 nucleotides: TGTGCCAGCTCACTACGGATCGACTACAATGAGCAGTTCTTC.